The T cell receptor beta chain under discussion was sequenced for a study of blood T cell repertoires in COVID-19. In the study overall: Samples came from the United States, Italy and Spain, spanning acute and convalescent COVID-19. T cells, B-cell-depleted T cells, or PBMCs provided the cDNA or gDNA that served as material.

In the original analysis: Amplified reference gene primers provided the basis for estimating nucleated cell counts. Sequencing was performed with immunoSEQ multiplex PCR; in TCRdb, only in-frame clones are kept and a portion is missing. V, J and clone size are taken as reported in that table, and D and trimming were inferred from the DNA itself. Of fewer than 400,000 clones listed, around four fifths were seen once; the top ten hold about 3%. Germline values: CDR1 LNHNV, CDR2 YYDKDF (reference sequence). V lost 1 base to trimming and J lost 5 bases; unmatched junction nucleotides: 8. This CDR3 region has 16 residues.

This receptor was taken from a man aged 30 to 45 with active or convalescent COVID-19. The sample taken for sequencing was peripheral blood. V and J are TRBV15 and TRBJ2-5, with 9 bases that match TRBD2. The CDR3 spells CATSRVLSGSGETQYF. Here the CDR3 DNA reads TGTGCCACCAGCAGAGTCCTTAGCGGGAGTGGTGAGACCCAGTACTTC.